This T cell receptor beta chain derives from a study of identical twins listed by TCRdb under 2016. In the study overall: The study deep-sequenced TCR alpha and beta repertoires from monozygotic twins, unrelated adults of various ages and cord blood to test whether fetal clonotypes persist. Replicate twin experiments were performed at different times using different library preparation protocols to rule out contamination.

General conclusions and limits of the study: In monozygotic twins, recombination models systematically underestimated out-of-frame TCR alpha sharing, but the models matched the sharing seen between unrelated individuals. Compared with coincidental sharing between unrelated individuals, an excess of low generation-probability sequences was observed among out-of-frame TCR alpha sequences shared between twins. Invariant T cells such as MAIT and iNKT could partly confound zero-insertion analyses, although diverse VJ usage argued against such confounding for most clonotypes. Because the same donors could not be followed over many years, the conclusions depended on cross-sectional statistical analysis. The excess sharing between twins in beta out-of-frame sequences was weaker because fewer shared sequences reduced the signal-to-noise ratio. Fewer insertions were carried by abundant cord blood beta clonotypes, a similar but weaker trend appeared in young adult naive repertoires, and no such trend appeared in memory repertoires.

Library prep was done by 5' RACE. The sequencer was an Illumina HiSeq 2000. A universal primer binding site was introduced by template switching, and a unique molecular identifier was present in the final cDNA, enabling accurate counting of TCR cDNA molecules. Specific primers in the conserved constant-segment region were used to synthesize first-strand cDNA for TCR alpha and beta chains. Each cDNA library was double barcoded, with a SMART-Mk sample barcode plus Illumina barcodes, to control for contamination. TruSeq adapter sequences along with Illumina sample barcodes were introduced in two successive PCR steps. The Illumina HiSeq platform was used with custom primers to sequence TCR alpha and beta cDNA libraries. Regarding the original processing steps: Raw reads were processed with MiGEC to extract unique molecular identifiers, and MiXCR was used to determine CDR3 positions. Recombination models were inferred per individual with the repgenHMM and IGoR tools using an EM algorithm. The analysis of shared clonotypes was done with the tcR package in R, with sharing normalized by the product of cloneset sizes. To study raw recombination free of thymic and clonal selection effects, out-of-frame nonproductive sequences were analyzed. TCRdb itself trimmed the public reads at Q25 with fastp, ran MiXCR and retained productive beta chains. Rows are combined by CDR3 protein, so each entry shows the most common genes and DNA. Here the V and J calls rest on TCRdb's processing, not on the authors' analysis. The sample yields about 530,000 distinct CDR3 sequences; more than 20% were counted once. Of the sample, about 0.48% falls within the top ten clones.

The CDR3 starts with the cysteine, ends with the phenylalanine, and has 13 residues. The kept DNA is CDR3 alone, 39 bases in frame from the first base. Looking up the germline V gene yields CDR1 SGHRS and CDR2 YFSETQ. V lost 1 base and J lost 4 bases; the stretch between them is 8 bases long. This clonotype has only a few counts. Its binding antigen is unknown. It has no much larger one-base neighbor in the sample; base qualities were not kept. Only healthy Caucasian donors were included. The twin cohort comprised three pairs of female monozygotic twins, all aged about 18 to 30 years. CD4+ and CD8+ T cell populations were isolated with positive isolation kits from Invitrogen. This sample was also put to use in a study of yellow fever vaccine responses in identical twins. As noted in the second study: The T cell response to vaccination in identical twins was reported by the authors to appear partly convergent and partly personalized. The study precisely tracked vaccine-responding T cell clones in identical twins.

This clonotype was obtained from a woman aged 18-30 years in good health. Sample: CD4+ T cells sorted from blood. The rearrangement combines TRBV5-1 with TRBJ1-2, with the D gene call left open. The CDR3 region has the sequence CASSLRQFYGYTF. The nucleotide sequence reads TGCGCCAGCAGCTTGAGGCAGTTCTATGGCTACACCTTC.